This T cell receptor beta chain was documented in a study of cytotoxic CD8 clonotypes in ibrutinib-treated CLL. Study context: Samples showed on average about 280,000 productive templates and approximately 94,000 productive rearrangements.

A few counts support this clone. Antigen unknown. Target depth was 1 in 200,000 to 1 in 1 million T cells, about 10x per clonotype. The table came from immunoSEQ multiplex PCR; TCRdb's copy has only in-frame clones and leaves some out. The table shows roughly 200,000 clones, with roughly 79% occurring only once. Study-wide findings and caveats: Public clonotypes proved infrequent, and on treatment they shrank or remained steady.

PBMCs were cryopreserved, and 2 to 2.5 micrograms of genomic DNA from them went into TCR beta libraries. The CDR3 covers 15 residues. Germline V gives CDR1 SGHVS, CDR2 FNYEAQ. V lost 5 bases to trimming and J lost 3 bases; unmatched junction nucleotides: 5. The sample was PBMCs, taken after 12 months of ibrutinib treatment. The chain carries TRBV7-6 and TRBJ1-3, with TRBD1 matching 9 bases. This TCR was recovered from a human donor with chronic lymphocytic leukemia. The CDR3 DNA is TGTGCCAGCAGCCCGGACAGGGGCTTTGGAAACACCATATATTTT. Translating gives CASSPDRGFGNTIYF.